The 10 T cell receptor beta chains given below trace back to one sample, sequenced in a study of shared clonotypes between healthy human individuals. Method: immunoSEQ multiplex PCR; TCRdb's copy keeps in-frame clones and lacks some. This repertoire shows about 2 million clones, around 95% found once; its top ten account for 0.1% to 0.15%. Sequenced input: naive CD4+ T cells sorted from blood. Stated subset: CD45RA+ positively selected. The receptors were sampled from a man aged 18 to 30 in good health.

The V call is TRBV18, the J call TRBJ2-5; the D gene is possibly TRBD1 (5 bases). The germline CDR1 and CDR2 sequences are KGHSH and LQKENI. Trimming cost V 2 bases and J 7 bases, with 17 bases left between them. This CDR3 region has 15 residues. CDR3 DNA: TGTGCCAGCTCACCAGACCCTAACAGGTTCGGGACCCAGTACTTC. This translates into CASSPDPNRFGTQYF.

The chain joins TRBV9 to TRBJ2-1, with 11 bases fitting TRBD1. J lost 5 bases, V lost 1 base, and 2 bases had no gene match. CDR3 length: 15 residues. CDR1 is SGDLS and CDR2 is YYNGEE in the germline V gene. The CDR3 nucleotides are TGTGCCAGCAGCGTACAGGACAGGGGGCACAATGAGCAGTTCTTC. Amino acids: CASSVQDRGHNEQFF.

The V call is TRBV7-2, the J call TRBJ1-5; a possible D gene is TRBD1 (5 bases). Germline CDR1 SGHTA, CDR2 FQGNSA. Trimming removed 1 base at V and 9 bases at J, with 13 bases between. The CDR3 covers 14 residues. CDR3 sequence: CASSLGQIEGPQHF. The CDR3 region has the DNA TGTGCCAGCAGCTTAGGACAGATTGAGGGGCCCCAGCATTTT.

CDR3 coding DNA: TGTGCCAGCAGGACCGGGACAGGGTTATACGAGCAGTACTTC. Translating gives CASRTGTGLYEQYF. The chain uses TRBV27 and TRBJ2-7; 9 bases map to TRBD1. Trimming took 6 bases from V and 4 from J; bases not matched to a gene: 7. The CDR3 runs to 14 residues. Germline V lookup: CDR1 MNHEY, CDR2 SMNVEV (reference sequence).

The chain couples TRBV5-6 to TRBJ1-5, with no clear D. The CDR3 is 15 residues long. Per the germline V gene, CDR1 is SGHDT and CDR2 is YYEEEE. V lost 2 bases and J 6 bases, leaving 15 bases between the germline ends. CDR3 bases: TGTGCCAGCAGCTTTGGGGAAGGGTATGGTCAGCCCCAGCATTTT. The encoded protein is CASSFGEGYGQPQHF.

The rearrangement joins TRBV11-3 to TRBJ2-7, with no clear D. Trimming took off 4 bases at V and 2 bases at J, with 12 bases between the two ends. Germline V lookup: CDR1 SGHNT, CDR2 YENEEA. The CDR3 is 14 residues long. CDR3 protein: CASSSDRSPYEQYF. The DNA of the CDR3 is TGTGCCAGCAGCTCCGATAGATCCCCCTACGAGCAGTACTTC.

The rearrangement links TRBV11-3 to TRBJ2-1, with a tentative D call TRBD2 (6 bases). With 10 bases removed from V and 4 bases from J, the gap between germline ends came to 17 bases. This CDR3 is built from 14 residues. CDR1 is SGHNT, CDR2 YENEEA, per germline. The chain's CDR3 is CATTGRGAYNEQFF. As DNA, the CDR3 is TGTGCCACCACAGGTCGCGGGGCTTACAATGAGCAGTTCTTC. The whole variable domain, filled in from reference TRBV11-3 and TRBJ2-1, reads EAGVVQSPRYKIIEKKQPVAFWCNPISGHNTLYWYLQNLGQGPELLIRYENEEAVDDSQLPKDRFSAERLKGVDSTLKIQPAELGDSAVYLCATTGRGAYNEQFFGPGTRLTVL.

V usage is TRBV6-1 and J usage is TRBJ2-2, with 7 bases matching TRBD1. The J segment lost 0 bases and the V segment lost 6 bases, leaving 1 base of the junction unmatched. The CDR3 runs to 14 residues. Germline V gene data show CDR1 as MNHNS and CDR2 as SASEGT. CDR3 coding DNA: TGTGCCAGCAGGGGACAGCCGAACACCGGGGAGCTGTTTTTT. This encodes CASRGQPNTGELFF.

The rearrangement uses TRBV6-5 and TRBJ2-5; TRBD2 matches 8 bases. With V trimmed by 3 bases and J by 0 bases, 6 bases remained unmatched. The V gene's germline CDR1 is MNHEY and CDR2 SVGAGI. This CDR3 has 16 residues. The CDR3 DNA reads TGTGCCAGCAGTTATTGGGGTAGCGGGAACCAAGAGACCCAGTACTTC. Encoded protein: CASSYWGSGNQETQYF.

This chain uses TRBV7-3 with TRBJ1-4; no definite D call. Looked up from germline, CDR1 is SGHTA and CDR2 is FQGTGA. V lost 9 bases and J lost 7, with 18 bases in between. The CDR3 contains 14 residues. CDR3 sequence (DNA): TGTGCCAGTCGCGGGCGTCCCTTGAGTGAAAAACTGTTTTTT. Amino acid sequence: CASRGRPLSEKLFF.